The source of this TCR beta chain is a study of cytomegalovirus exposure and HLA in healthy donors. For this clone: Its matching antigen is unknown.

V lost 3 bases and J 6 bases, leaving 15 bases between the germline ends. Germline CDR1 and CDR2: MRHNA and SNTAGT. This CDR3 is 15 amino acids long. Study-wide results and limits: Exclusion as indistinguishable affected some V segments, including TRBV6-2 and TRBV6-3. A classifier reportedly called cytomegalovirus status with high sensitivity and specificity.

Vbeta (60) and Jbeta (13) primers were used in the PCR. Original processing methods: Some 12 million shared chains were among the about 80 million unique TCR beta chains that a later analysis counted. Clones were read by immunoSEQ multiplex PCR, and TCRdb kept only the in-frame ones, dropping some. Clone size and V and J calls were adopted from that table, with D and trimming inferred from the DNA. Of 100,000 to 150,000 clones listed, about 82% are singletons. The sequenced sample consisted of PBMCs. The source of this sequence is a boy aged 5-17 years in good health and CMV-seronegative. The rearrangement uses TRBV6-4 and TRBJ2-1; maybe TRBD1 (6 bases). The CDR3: CASSEGQGDVNEQFF. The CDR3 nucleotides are TGTGCCAGCAGTGAGGGACAAGGTGATGTCAATGAGCAGTTCTTC.